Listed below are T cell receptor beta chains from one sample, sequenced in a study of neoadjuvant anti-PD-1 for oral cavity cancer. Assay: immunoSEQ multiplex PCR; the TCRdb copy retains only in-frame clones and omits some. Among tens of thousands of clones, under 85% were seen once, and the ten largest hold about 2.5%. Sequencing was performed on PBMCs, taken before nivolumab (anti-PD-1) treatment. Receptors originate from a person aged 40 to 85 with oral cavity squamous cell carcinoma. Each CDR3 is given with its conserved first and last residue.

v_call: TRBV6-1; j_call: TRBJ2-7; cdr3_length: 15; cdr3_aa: CASTGRGGDPYEQYF
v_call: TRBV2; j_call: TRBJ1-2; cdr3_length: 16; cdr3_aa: CASRKGTARDLGGYTF
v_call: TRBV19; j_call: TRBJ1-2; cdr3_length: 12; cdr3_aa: CASIGGGGGYTF
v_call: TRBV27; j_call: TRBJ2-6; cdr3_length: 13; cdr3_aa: CASSLSGANVLTF
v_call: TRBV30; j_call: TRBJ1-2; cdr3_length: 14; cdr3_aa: CAWTLNPANYGYTF
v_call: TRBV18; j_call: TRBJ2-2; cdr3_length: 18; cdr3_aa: CASSQQTPGQGANGELFF
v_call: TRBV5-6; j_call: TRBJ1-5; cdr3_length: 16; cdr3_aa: CASSLRQVRSNQPQHF
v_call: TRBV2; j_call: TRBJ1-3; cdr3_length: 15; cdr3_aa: CASSDLGISGNTIYF
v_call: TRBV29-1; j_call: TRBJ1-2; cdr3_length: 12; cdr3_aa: CSVVQTTYGYTF
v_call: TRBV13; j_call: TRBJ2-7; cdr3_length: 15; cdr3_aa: CASSLDRWSSYEQYF
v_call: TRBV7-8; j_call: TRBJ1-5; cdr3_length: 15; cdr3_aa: CASRKAFDSNQPQHF
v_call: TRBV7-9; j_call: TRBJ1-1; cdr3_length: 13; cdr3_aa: CASSPGPNTEAFF
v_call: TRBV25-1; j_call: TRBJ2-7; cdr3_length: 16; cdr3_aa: CASSPLNPGETYEQYF
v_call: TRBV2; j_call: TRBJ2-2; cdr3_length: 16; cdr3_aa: CASRRSVRFGAGELFF
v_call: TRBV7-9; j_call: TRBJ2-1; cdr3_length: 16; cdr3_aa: CASSPADGGSYNEQFF
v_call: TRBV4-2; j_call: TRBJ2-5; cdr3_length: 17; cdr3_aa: CASQRGQGAMGQETQYF
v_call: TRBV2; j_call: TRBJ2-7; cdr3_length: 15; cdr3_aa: CASSGKRASSYEQYF
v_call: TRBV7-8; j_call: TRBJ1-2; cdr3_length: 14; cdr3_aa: CASSATGQTYGYTF
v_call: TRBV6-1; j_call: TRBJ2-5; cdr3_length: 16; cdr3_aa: CASSEILAGGLETQYF
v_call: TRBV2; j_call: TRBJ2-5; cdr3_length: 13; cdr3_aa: CASKTSGVETQYF
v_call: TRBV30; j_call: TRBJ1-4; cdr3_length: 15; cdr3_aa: CAWDLRGRLNEKLFF
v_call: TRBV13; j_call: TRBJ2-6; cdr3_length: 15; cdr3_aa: CASSSRVNGANVLTF
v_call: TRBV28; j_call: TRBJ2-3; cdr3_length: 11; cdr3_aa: CASSFTDTQYF
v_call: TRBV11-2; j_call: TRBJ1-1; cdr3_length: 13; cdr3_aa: CASSFRGNTEAFF
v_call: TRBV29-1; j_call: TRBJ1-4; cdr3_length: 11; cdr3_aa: CSVDLNEKLFF
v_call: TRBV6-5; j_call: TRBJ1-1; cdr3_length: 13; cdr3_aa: CASRSGWITEAFF
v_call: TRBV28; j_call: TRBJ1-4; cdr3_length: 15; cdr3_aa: CASSYGTVSNEKLFF
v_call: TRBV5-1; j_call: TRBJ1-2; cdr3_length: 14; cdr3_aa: CASSLSGGNYGYTF
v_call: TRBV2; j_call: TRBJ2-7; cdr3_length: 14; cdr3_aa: CASSGGPSSYEQYF
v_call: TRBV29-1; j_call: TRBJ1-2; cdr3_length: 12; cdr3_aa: CSVEFYGYGYTF
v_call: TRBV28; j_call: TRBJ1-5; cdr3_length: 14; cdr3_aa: CASRGQILNQPQHF
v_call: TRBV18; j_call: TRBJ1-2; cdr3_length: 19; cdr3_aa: CASSPPRDRVAGSGYGYTF
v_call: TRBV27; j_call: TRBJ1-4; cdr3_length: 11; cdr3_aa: CASSQNEKLFF
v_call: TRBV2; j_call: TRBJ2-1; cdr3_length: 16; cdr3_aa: CASRSLAGGALDEQFF
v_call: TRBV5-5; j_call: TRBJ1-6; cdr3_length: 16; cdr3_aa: CASSVGQGATNSPLHF
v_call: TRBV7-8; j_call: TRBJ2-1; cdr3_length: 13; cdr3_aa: CASSPGGYNEQFF
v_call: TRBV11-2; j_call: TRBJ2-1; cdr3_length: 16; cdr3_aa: CASSLVRGRAGNEQFF
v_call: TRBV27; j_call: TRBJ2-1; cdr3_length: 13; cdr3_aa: CASSRDSYNEQFF
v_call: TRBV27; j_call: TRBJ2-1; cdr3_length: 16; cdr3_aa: CASSLSDTLGYNEQFF
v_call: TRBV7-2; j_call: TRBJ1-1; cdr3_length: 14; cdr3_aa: CASSPGWGGAEAFF
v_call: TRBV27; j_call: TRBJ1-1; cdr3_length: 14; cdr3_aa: CASTTARGFTEAFF
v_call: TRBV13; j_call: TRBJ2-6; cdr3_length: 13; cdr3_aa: CASRYSGANVLTF
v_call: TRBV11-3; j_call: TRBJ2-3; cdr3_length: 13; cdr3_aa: CASSFTVQNTQYF